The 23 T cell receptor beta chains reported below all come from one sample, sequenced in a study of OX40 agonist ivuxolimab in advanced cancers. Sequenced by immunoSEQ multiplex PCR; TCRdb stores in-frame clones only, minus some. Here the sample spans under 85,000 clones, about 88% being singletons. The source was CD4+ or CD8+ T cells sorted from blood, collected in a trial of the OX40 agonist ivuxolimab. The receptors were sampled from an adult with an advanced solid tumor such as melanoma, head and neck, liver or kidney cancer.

The DNA of the CDR3 is TGCGCCAGCAGCTTGGCCGGTAACTATGGCTACACCTTC. Translated, it gives CASSLAGNYGYTF. The J gene is TRBJ1-2, the V gene TRBV5-1; D gene ambiguous. The CDR3 runs to 13 residues. With 0 bases removed from V and 1 base from J, the gap between germline ends came to 4 bases. Per germline, CDR1 SGHRS and CDR2 YFSETQ.

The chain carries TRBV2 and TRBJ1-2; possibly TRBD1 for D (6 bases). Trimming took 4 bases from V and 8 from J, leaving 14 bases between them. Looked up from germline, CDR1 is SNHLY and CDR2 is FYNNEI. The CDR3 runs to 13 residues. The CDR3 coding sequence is TGTGCCAGCAGTGCCGAGAACAGGGCCGGCTACACCTTC. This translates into CASSAENRAGYTF.

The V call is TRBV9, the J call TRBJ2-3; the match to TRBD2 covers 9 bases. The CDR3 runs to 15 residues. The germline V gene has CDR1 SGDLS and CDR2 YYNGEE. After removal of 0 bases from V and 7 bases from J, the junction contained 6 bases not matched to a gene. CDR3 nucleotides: TGTGCCAGCAGCGTAGTGGATAGCGGGGGTTATACGCAGTATTTT. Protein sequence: CASSVVDSGGYTQYF.

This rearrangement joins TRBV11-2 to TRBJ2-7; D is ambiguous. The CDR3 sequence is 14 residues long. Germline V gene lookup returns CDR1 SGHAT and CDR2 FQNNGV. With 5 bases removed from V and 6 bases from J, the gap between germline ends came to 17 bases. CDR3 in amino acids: CASSLGEFRSEQYF. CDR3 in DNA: TGTGCCAGCAGCCTTGGGGAATTCCGTAGCGAGCAGTACTTC.

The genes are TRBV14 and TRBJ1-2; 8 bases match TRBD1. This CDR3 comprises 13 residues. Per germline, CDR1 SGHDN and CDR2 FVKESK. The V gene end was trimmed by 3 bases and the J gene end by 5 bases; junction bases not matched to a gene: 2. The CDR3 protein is CASSQTGDYGYTF. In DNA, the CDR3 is TGTGCCAGCAGCCAGACAGGGGATTATGGCTACACCTTC.

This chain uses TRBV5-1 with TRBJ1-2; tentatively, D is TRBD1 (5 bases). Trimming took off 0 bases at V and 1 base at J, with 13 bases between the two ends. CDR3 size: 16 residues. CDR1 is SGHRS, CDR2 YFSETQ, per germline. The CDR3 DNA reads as TGCGCCAGCAGCTTGGAGCCGACAGCCCTTAACTATGGCTACACCTTC. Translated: CASSLEPTALNYGYTF.

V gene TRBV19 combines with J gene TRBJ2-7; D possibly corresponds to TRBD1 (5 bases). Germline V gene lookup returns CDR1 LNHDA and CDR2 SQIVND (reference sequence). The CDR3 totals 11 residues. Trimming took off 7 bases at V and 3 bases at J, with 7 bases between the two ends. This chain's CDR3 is CASKGFYEQYF. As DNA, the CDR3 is TGTGCCAGTAAGGGGTTCTACGAGCAGTACTTC.

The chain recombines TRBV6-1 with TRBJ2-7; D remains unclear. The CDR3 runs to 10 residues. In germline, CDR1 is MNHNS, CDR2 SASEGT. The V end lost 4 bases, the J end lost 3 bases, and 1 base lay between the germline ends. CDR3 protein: CASSVYEQYF. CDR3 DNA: TGTGCCAGCAGTGTCTACGAGCAGTACTTC.

CDR3 nucleotide sequence: TGCAGTGCCCCTGGGGATTCTGGCTACACCTTC. Protein product: CSAPGDSGYTF. The gene calls are TRBV20-1 and TRBJ1-2; no definite D call. There are 11 residues in the CDR3. V gave up 6 bases and J gave up 7 bases, with 12 bases separating them. The germline gives CDR1 DFQATT, CDR2 SNEGSKA (reference sequence).

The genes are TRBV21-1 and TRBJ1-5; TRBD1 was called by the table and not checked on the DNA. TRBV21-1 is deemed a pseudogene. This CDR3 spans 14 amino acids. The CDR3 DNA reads TGTGCCAGCAGCAGAAACAGGGCGGATCAGCCCCAGCATTTT. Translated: CASSRNRADQPQHF.

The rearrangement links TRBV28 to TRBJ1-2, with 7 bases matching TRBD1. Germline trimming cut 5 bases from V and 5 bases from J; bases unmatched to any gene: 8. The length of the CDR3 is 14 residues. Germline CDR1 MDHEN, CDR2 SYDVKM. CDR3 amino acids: CASSPTGPLYGYTF. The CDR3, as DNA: TGTGCCAGCAGTCCGACAGGGCCTTTGTATGGCTACACCTTC.

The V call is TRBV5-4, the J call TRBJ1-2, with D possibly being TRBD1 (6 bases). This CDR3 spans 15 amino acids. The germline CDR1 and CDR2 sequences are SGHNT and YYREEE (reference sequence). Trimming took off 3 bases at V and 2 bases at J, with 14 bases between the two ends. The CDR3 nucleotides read TGTGCCAGCAGCTGGGGGGTAGGACAGAACTATGGCTACACCTTC. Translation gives CASSWGVGQNYGYTF.

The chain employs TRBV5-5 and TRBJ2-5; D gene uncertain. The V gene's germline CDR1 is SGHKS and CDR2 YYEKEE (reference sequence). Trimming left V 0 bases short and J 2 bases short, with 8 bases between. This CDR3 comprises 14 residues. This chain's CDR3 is CASSLETSQETQYF. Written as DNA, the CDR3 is TGTGCCAGCAGCTTGGAGACGTCACAAGAGACCCAGTACTTC.

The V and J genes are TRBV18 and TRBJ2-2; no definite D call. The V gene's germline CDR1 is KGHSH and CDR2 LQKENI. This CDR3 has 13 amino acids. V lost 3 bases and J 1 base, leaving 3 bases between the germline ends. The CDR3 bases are TGTGCCAGCTCACCTCAGAACACCGGGGAGCTGTTTTTT. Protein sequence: CASSPQNTGELFF.

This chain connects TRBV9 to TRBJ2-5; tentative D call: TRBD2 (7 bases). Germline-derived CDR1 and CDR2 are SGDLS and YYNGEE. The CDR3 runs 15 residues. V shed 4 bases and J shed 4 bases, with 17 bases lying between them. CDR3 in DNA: TGTGCCAGCAGCCCCCGCGGGGGCCGTGCAGAGACCCAGTACTTC. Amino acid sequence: CASSPRGGRAETQYF.

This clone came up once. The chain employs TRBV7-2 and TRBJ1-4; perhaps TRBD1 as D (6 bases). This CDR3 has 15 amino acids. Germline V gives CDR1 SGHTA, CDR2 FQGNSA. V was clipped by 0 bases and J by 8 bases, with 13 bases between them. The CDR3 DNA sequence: TGTGCCAGCAGCTTAGCGTGGGGGGCTAGGGAAAAACTGTTTTTT. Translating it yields CASSLAWGAREKLFF.

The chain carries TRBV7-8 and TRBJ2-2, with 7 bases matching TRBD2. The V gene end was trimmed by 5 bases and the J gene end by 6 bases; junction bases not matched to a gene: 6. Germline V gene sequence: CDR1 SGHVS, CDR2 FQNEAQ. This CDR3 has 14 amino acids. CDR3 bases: TGTGCCAGCAGCACGGACCTAGCGGCCGGGGAGCTGTTTTTT. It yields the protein CASSTDLAAGELFF.

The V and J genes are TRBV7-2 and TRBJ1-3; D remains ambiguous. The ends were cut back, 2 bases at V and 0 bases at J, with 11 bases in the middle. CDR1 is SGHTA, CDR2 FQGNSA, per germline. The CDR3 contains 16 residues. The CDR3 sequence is CASSLIGGASGNTIYF. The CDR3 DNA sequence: TGTGCCAGCAGCTTAATCGGCGGAGCCTCTGGAAACACCATATATTTT.

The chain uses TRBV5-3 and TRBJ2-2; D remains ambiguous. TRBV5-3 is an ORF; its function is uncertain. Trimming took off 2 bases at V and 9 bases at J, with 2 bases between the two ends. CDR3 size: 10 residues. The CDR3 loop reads CARSFRELFF. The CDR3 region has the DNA TGTGCCAGAAGCTTCCGGGAGCTGTTTTTT.

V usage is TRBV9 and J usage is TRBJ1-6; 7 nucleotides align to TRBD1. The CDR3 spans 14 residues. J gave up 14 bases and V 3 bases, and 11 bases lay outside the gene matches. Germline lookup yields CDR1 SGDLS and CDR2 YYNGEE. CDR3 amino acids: CASSEGTDGEALHF. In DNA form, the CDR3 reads TGTGCCAGCAGCGAAGGGACAGATGGTGAAGCCCTCCACTTT.

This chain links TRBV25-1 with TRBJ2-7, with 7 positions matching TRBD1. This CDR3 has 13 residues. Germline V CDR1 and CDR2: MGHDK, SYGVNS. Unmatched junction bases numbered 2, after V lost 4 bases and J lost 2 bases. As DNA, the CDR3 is TGTGCCAGCAGTGCGACAGGGCCCTACGAGCAGTACTTC. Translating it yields CASSATGPYEQYF.

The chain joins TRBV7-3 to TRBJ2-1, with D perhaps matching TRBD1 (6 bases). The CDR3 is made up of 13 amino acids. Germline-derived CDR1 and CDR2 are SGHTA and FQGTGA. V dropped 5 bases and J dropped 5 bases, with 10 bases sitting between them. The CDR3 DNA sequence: TGTGCCAGCAGCCCGGGGACACACAATGAGCAGTTCTTC. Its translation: CASSPGTHNEQFF.

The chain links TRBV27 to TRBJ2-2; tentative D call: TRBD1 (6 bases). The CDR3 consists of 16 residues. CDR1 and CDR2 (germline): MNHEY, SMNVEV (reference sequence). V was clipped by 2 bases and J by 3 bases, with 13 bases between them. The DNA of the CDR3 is TGTGCCAGCAGTTTACAGACCCCAGGGGACACCGGGGAGCTGTTTTTT. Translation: CASSLQTPGDTGELFF.